Below, 3 T cell receptor beta chains from the same sample are listed, as sequenced in a study of T cell responses to AZD1222 COVID-19 vaccine (dated by TCRdb to about 2021). Libraries were prepared through the immunoSEQ multiplex PCR assay. TCRdb limited this immuneACCESS table to in-frame rearrangements with V and J called. A share of clones is missing; checked studies link under half to unresolved V genes, and the rest is unexplained. The sample profile shows about 70,000 clones; around 85% of them were found once. The ten largest make up roughly 21% of the sample. Read against the paper, the sample's time point label means: baseline before first vaccination. This specimen was peripheral blood, taken on day 0 of AZD1222 vaccination. The receptors here all came from an adult in good health.

This chain joins TRBV3-1 (or the pseudogene TRBV3-2) and TRBJ1-2; no clear D gene. CDR3 length: 15 residues. V was shortened by 1 base and J by 5 bases, with 14 bases between the two germline ends. Per germline, CDR1 LGHDT and CDR2 YNNKEL (reference sequence). This chain's CDR3 is CASSQVWGTGYGYTF. The CDR3 DNA sequence: TGTGCCAGCAGCCAAGTGTGGGGTACGGGGTATGGCTACACCTTC.

The CDR3, as DNA: TGTGCTAGTGGTTTGGAGGTAGGGACAGGGATTCTCACCGGGGAGCTGTTTTTT. Translation gives CASGLEVGTGILTGELFF. The chain joins TRBV12-5 to TRBJ2-2, with 9 bases fitting TRBD1. CDR3 length equals 18 residues. Per germline, CDR1 LGHNT and CDR2 FRNRAP. With 1 base clipped from V and 4 bases from J, the junction kept 10 bases outside the gene matches.

The chain combines TRBV30 with TRBJ2-1; 8 nucleotides match TRBD1. With V trimmed by 8 bases and J by 12 bases, 12 bases remained unmatched. Germline lookup yields CDR1 GTSNPN and CDR2 SVGIG (reference sequence). CDR3 length equals 12 residues. CDR3 coding DNA: TGTGCCAGGGACAGGAGGGGTTCTGGGCAGTTCTTC. This gives the protein CARDRRGSGQFF.